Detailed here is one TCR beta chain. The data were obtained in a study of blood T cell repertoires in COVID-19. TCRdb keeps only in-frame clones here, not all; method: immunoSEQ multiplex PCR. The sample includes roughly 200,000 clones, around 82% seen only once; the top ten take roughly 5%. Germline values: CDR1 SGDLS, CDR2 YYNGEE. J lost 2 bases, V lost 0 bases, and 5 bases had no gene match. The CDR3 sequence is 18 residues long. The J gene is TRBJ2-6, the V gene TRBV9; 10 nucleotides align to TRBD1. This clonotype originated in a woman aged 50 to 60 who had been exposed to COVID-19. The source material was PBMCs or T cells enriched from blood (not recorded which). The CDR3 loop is CASSVETGGWAGANVLTF. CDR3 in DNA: TGTGCCAGCAGCGTAGAGACAGGGGGCTGGGCTGGGGCCAACGTCCTGACTTTC.